These T cell receptor beta chains were read from a single sample in a study of cytomegalovirus exposure and HLA in healthy donors. Clones were read by immunoSEQ multiplex PCR, and TCRdb kept only the in-frame ones, dropping some. The sample records approximately 46,000 clones, approximately 70% being singletons. The sample consisted of PBMCs. All receptors derive from a man younger than 40 in good health and CMV-seronegative. Each CDR3 is given with its conserved first and last residue. D genes are given only for firm matches. Not every row has a clone size; where given, it reads once, few, many or a size class.

J gene,D gene,clone size,V gene,CDR3 protein,CDR3 DNA
TRBJ2-3,TRBD1,NA,TRBV6-5,CASSYLPGQHTDTQYF,TGTGCCAGCAGTTACCTTCCGGGACAGCACACAGATACGCAGTATTTT
TRBJ2-3,TRBD1,NA,TRBV7-9,CASSSPGQGVIDTQYF,TGTGCCAGCAGCTCACCGGGACAGGGGGTTATAGATACGCAGTATTTT
TRBJ2-7,TRBD1,few,TRBV30,CAWSGNRGGEQYF,TGTGCCTGGAGTGGGAACAGGGGCGGGGAGCAGTACTTC
TRBJ1-2,TRBD1,NA,TRBV6-5,CASSYGQGATFYGYTF,TGTGCCAGCAGTTATGGACAGGGGGCGACTTTCTATGGCTACACCTTC
TRBJ2-3,NA,NA,TRBV5-1,CASRRDSGTDTQYF,TGCGCCAGCAGGAGGGACTCGGGCACAGATACGCAGTATTTT
TRBJ1-1,NA,NA,TRBV7-9,CASSFHRVDTEAFF,TGTGCCAGCAGCTTCCACAGGGTCGACACTGAAGCTTTCTTT
TRBJ2-7,TRBD2,NA,TRBV10-2,CASSDPLTSGTSYEQYF,TGCGCCAGCAGTGACCCACTTACTAGCGGGACTTCCTACGAGCAGTACTTC
TRBJ2-2,TRBD1,few,TRBV6-4,CASSDSTGAGELFF,TGTGCCAGCAGTGACTCGACAGGGGCCGGGGAGCTGTTTTTT
TRBJ1-1,NA,once,TRBV19,CASSNSHVMNTEAFF,TGTGCCAGTAGTAATAGTCACGTAATGAACACTGAAGCTTTCTTT
TRBJ2-7,NA,few,TRBV28,CASISSRAGAHEQYF,TGTGCCAGCATCTCCTCCCGGGCAGGGGCCCACGAGCAGTACTTC
TRBJ2-7,TRBD1,NA,TRBV9,CASSAHPTGTEQYF,TGTGCCAGCAGCGCCCATCCGACAGGGACCGAGCAGTACTTC
TRBJ2-7,NA,NA,TRBV29-1,CSVLYPPYEQYF,TGCAGCGTCTTATATCCCCCCTACGAGCAGTACTTC
TRBJ2-2,NA,NA,TRBV19,CASSIQNRVGTGELFF,TGTGCCAGTAGTATCCAAAACAGGGTGGGCACCGGGGAGCTGTTTTTT
TRBJ1-5,NA,NA,TRBV30,CAWSPTDSNQPQHF,TGTGCCTGGAGCCCGACAGATAGCAATCAGCCCCAGCATTTT
TRBJ2-5,NA,NA,TRBV13,CASSIGQIETQYF,TGTGCCAGCAGCATAGGACAGATAGAGACCCAGTACTTC
TRBJ1-5,NA,NA,TRBV30,CAWSGSRDNQPQHF,TGTGCCTGGAGCGGGAGCAGGGACAATCAGCCCCAGCATTTT
TRBJ1-1,NA,NA,TRBV5-1,CASSLAGLSGTAFF,TGCGCCAGCAGCTTGGCCGGTCTTTCGGGAACAGCTTTCTTT
TRBJ1-2,NA,NA,TRBV19,CASSIGFRGSYGYTF,TGTGCCAGTAGTATTGGTTTCAGAGGGAGCTATGGCTACACCTTC
TRBJ1-2,TRBD1,NA,TRBV6-1,CASSEGSGTANTF,TGTGCCAGCAGTGAAGGTTCCGGGACAGCCAACACCTTC
TRBJ2-4,TRBD1,few,TRBV5-4,CATGTGGEDIQYF,TGTGCCACCGGGACAGGGGGCGAGGACATTCAGTACTTC
TRBJ2-2,TRBD1,NA,TRBV19,CASSLPYWRTGGNTGELFF,TGTGCCAGTAGTCTACCGTATTGGCGGACAGGGGGCAACACCGGGGAGCTGTTTTTT
TRBJ2-7,TRBD2,NA,TRBV10-3,CAIGLVAGGGEQYF,TGTGCCATCGGATTGGTAGCGGGAGGTGGCGAGCAGTACTTC
TRBJ1-5,NA,NA,TRBV10-3,CAISEGQGQGQPQHF,TGTGCCATCAGTGAGGGGCAAGGTCAGGGACAGCCCCAGCATTTT
TRBJ2-1,NA,NA,TRBV11-2,CASSLFPRFGQQGEQFF,TGTGCCAGCAGCTTATTCCCTAGGTTTGGGCAACAGGGTGAGCAGTTCTTC
TRBJ2-7,TRBD1,NA,TRBV29-1,CSVDGQGAPDEQYF,TGCAGCGTTGACGGACAGGGGGCGCCCGACGAGCAGTACTTC
TRBJ1-1,NA,NA,TRBV12-5,CASGFSSVMNTEAFF,TGTGCTAGTGGTTTCTCCAGCGTCATGAACACTGAAGCTTTCTTT
TRBJ2-1,TRBD2,NA,TRBV5-1,CASSIGTGTSGNEQFF,TGCGCCAGCAGCATAGGGACCGGGACTAGCGGCAATGAGCAGTTCTTC
TRBJ2-1,NA,NA,TRBV5-6,CASSLVGQSSYNEQFF,TGTGCCAGCAGCTTGGTCGGACAGAGCTCCTACAATGAGCAGTTCTTC
TRBJ2-1,NA,NA,TRBV7-9,CASSLVSGGIEQFF,TGTGCCAGCAGCTTAGTAAGCGGTGGGATTGAGCAGTTCTTC
TRBJ1-3,NA,NA,TRBV30,CAWSPIGAGNTIYF,TGTGCCTGGAGCCCCATAGGAGCTGGAAACACCATATATTTT
TRBJ1-4,NA,NA,TRBV5-4,CASSLSVTDEKLFF,TGTGCCAGCAGCTTGAGCGTGACAGATGAAAAACTGTTTTTT
TRBJ1-2,NA,NA,TRBV6-1,CASSEAQGSYGYTF,TGTGCCAGCAGTGAAGCGCAGGGAAGCTATGGCTACACCTTC
TRBJ1-2,NA,once,TRBV25-1,CASRYMDGYTF,TGTGCCAGCAGATACATGGATGGCTACACCTTC
TRBJ1-2,TRBD1,NA,TRBV27,CASSPGQGYGYTF,TGTGCCAGCAGTCCGGGACAGGGGTATGGCTACACCTTC
TRBJ2-5,TRBD2,NA,TRBV4-2,CASSQRASGSFKETQYF,TGTGCCAGCAGCCAAAGGGCTAGCGGGAGTTTTAAGGAGACCCAGTACTTC
TRBJ2-3,TRBD2,NA,TRBV6-4,CASSSGRAATDTQYF,TGTGCCAGCAGTAGCGGGAGGGCCGCCACAGATACGCAGTATTTT
TRBJ2-7,TRBD2,NA,TRBV10-3,CAINSGSLYEQYF,TGTGCCATCAATAGCGGGAGTCTCTACGAGCAGTACTTC
TRBJ2-1,NA,NA,TRBV19,CASTPPLLAVSYNEQFF,TGTGCCAGTACCCCCCCCCTGCTAGCCGTTTCCTACAATGAGCAGTTCTTC